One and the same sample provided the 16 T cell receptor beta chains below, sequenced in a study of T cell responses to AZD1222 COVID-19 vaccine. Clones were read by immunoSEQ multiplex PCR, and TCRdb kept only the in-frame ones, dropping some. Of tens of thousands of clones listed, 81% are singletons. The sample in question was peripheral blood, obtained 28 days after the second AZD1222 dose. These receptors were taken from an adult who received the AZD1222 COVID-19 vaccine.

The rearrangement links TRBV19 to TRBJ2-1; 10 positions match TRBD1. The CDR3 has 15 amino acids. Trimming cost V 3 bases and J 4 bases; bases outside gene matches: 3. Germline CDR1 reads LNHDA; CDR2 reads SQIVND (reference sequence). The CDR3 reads CASSMDRGIYNEQFF. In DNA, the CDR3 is TGTGCCAGTAGTATGGACAGGGGGATTTACAATGAGCAGTTCTTC.

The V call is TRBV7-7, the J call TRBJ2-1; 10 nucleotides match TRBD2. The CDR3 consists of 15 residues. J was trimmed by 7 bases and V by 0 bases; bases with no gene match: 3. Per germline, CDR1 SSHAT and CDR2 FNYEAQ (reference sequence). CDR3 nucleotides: TGTGCCAGCAGCTTAGCGCTAGCGGGAGTTAATGAGCAGTTCTTC. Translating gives CASSLALAGVNEQFF.

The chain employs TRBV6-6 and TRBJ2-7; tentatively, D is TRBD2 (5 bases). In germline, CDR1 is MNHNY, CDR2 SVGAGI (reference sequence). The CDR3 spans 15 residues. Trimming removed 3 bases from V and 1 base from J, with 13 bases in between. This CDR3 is CASSYNGGASYEQYF. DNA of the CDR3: TGTGCCAGCAGTTATAATGGAGGTGCGTCCTACGAGCAGTACTTC.

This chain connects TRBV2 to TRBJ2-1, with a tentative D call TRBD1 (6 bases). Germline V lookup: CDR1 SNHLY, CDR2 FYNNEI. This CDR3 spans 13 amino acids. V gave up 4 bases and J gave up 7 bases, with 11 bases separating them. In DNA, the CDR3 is TGTGCCAGCAGTGGAAGGACAGAGAATGAGCAGTTCTTC. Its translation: CASSGRTENEQFF.

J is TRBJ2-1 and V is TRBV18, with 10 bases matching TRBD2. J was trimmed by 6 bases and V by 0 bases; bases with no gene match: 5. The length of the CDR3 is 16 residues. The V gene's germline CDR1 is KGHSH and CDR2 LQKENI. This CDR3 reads CASSPPPLAGVNEQFF. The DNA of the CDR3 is TGTGCCAGCTCACCACCCCCCCTAGCGGGGGTCAATGAGCAGTTCTTC.

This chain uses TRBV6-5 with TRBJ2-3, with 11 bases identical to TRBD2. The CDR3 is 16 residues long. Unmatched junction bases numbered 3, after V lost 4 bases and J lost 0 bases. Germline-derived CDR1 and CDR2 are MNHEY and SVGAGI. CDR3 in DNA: TGTGCCAGCAGTTCCCGGACTAGCGGGAGCACAGATACGCAGTATTTT. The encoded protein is CASSSRTSGSTDTQYF.

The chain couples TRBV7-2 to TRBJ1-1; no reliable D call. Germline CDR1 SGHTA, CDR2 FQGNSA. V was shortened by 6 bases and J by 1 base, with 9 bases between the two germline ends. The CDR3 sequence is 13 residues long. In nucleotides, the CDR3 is TGTGCCAGCAGACCTGTATGGAACACTGAAGCTTTCTTT. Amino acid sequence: CASRPVWNTEAFF.

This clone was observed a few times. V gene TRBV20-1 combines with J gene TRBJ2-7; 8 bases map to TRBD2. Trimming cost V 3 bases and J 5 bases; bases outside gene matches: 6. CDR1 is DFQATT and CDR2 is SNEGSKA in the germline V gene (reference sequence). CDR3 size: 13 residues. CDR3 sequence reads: CSASSAGGHEQYF. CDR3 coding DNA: TGCAGTGCTAGTTCCGCGGGAGGCCACGAGCAGTACTTC.

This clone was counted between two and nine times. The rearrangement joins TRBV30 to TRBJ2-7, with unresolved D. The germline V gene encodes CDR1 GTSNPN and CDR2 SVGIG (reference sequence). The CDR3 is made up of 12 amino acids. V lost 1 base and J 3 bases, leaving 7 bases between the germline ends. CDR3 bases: TGTGCCTGGAGTGCGCAATTCTACGAGCAGTACTTC. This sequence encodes CAWSAQFYEQYF.

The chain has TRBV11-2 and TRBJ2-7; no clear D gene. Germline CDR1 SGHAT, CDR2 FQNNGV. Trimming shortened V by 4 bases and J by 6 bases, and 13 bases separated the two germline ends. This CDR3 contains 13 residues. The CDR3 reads CASSSGRDGEQYF. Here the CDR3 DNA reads TGTGCCAGCAGCTCTGGTAGGGATGGCGAGCAGTACTTC.

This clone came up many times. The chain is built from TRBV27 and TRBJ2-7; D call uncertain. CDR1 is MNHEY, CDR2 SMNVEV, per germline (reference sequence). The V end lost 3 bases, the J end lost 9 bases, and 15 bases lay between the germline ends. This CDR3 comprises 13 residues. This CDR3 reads CASSLGSSSSQYF. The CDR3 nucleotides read TGTGCCAGCAGTTTGGGCAGCAGTTCGTCGCAGTACTTC.

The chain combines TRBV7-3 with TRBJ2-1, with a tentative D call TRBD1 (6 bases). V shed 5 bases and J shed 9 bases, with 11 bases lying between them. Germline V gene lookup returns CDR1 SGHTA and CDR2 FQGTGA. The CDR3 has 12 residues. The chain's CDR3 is CASSTQGGEQFF. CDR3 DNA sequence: TGTGCCAGCAGCACCCAAGGGGGTGAGCAGTTCTTC.

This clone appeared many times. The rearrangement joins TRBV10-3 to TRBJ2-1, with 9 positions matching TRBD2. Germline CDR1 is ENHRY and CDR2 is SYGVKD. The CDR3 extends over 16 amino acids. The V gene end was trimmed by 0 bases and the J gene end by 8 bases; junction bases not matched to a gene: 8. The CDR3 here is CAISESGGRARDEQFF. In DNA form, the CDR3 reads TGTGCCATCAGTGAGTCGGGCGGGAGGGCCAGGGATGAGCAGTTCTTC.

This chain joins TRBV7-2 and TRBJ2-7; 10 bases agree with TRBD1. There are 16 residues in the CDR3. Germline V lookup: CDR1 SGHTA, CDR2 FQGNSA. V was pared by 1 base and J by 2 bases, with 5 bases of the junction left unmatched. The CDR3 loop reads CASSLVGQGVAYEQYF. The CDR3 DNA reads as TGTGCCAGCAGCTTAGTCGGACAGGGGGTCGCCTACGAGCAGTACTTC.

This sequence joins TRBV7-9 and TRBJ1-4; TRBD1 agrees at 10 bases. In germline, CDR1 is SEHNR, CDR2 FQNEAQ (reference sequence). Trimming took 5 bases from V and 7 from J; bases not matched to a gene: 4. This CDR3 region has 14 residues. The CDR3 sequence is CASSPGTGVEKLFF. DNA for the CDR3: TGTGCCAGCAGCCCCGGGACAGGGGTTGAAAAACTGTTTTTT.

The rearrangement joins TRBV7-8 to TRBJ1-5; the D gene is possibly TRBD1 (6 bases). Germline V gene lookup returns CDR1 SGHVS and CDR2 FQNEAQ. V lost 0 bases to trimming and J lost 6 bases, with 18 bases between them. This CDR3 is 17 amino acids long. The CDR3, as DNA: TGTGCCAGCAGCTTAGCGGGCCAGGGGAAGGGGAGTCAGCCCCAGCATTTT. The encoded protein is CASSLAGQGKGSQPQHF.